This TCR beta chain is from a study of shared clonotypes between healthy human individuals. Notes on the study in general: As a rule, naive subsets had a larger estimated richness than memory subsets.

With respect to this clone: Its antigen is unknown.

The healthy adult donors were HIV-negative and reported no recent acute infections or vaccinations. The donor cohort consisted entirely of Caucasian adults residing in Nashville, Tennessee. Partitioning of CD4+ cells yielded a CD45RA+ naive subset and a CD45RA-negative memory subset. Some clones are missing from TCRdb's copy, which holds only in-frame ones; the method was immunoSEQ multiplex PCR. The repertoire holds 2,100,000 or so clones, with 90% to 97% as singletons. V was clipped by 4 bases and J by 4 bases, with 7 bases between them. Germline assignment: CDR1 KGHSH and CDR2 LQKENI. This CDR3 region has 13 residues.

This chain links TRBV18 with TRBJ2-2; perhaps TRBD1 as D (6 bases). The receptor was derived from a man younger than 30 in good health. The sample comprised naive CD4+ T cells sorted from blood. Subset: CD45RA+ positively selected. CDR3 nucleotide sequence: TGTGCCAGCTCACGACAGGTCACCGGGGAGCTGTTTTTT. Translated: CASSRQVTGELFF.